The next 13 T cell receptor beta chains were all read from a single sample in a study of CD8+ T cells in alopecia areata. Extracted RNA was reverse transcribed into cDNA, the sequencing template. Produced via immunoSEQ multiplex PCR; TCRdb's table is partial and in-frame only. The top ten clones hold 11% of a sample with approximately 180,000 clones, less than 75% of them seen once. Sequencing was performed on CD8+ T cells sorted from blood, taken at week 0. These receptors originate from a human donor with alopecia areata.

This chain joins TRBV7-4 and TRBJ2-2; no reliable D call. The germline V gene has CDR1 SGHVT and CDR2 SQSDAQ. This CDR3 is 16 amino acids long. V was trimmed by 5 bases and J by 3 bases, leaving 16 bases between them. CDR3 amino acids: CASSPPPDRHTGELFF. Here the CDR3 DNA reads TGTGCCAGCAGCCCTCCCCCGGACCGGCACACCGGGGAGCTGTTTTTT. Using reference TRBV7-4 and TRBJ2-2 for the parts outside the CDR3, the full variable domain is GAGVSQSPRYKVAKRGRDVALRCDSISGHVTLYWYRQTLGQGSEVLTYSQSDAQRDKSGRPSGRFSAERPERSVSTLKIQRTEQGDSAVYLCASSPPPDRHTGELFFGEGSRLTVL.

The chain has TRBV30 and TRBJ1-1; 8 nucleotides match TRBD1. CDR3 length: 18 residues. J lost 4 bases, V lost 1 base, and 17 bases had no gene match. Germline CDR1 reads GTSNPN; CDR2 reads SVGIG (reference sequence). The CDR3 coding sequence is TGTGCCTGGAGTGGGATTCAGGGGACAGGAGGGACGGGCACTGAAGCTTTCTTT. It codes for CAWSGIQGTGGTGTEAFF.

This clone was detected a few times. The chain carries TRBV10-3 and TRBJ1-2; no firm D call. CDR1 ENHRY and CDR2 SYGVKD come from the germline V gene. V dropped 0 bases and J dropped 3 bases, with 14 bases sitting between them. The CDR3 length is 16 residues. CDR3 residues: CAISESSRAAYYGYTF. DNA of the CDR3: TGTGCCATCAGTGAGTCGAGTCGGGCAGCATACTATGGCTACACCTTC.

This rearrangement joins TRBV6-6 to TRBJ2-3, with TRBD1 as a possible D gene (5 bases). The germline V gene has CDR1 MNHNY and CDR2 SVGAGI (reference sequence). The CDR3 totals 15 residues. The V end was cut by 2 bases, the J end by 1 base, with 10 bases between. CDR3 in amino acids: CASSYGAQGTDTQYF. CDR3 DNA sequence: TGTGCCAGCAGTTACGGGGCCCAGGGCACAGATACGCAGTATTTT.

The chain couples TRBV30 to TRBJ1-5, with D perhaps TRBD1 (6 bases). Germline CDR1 is GTSNPN and CDR2 is SVGIG (reference sequence). V was pared by 2 bases and J by 6 bases, with 14 bases between. CDR3 length: 14 residues. The CDR3 bases are TGTGCCTGGAGTCTCGGGGGGCTAGTTCAGCCCCAGCATTTT. As protein: CAWSLGGLVQPQHF.

This clone was observed a few times. The sample has other DNA sequences that encode this CDR3 too. The chain employs TRBV5-1 and TRBJ2-5; maybe TRBD2 (6 bases). Deletions cut 3 bases from V and 1 base from J, with 10 bases between. This CDR3 spans 14 amino acids. CDR1 is SGHRS and CDR2 is YFSETQ in the germline V gene. This chain's CDR3 is CASSWGGIQETQYF. The CDR3 DNA sequence: TGCGCCAGCAGCTGGGGCGGGATCCAAGAGACCCAGTACTTC.

This rearrangement joins TRBV6-5 to TRBJ2-3; TRBD1 matches 9 bases. Germline lookup yields CDR1 MNHEY and CDR2 SVGAGI. V gave up 6 bases and J gave up 5 bases; unmatched junction bases: 6. The CDR3 contains 14 residues. The CDR3 region has the DNA TGTGCCAGCAGCTTGACAGGGGGTGAAGATACGCAGTATTTT. Translation gives CASSLTGGEDTQYF.

CDR3 coding DNA: TGTGCCAGCAGCCGAATAACAGGGAGGAATTCGTACATTCAGTACTTC. Its protein product is CASSRITGRNSYIQYF. The rearrangement joins TRBV27 to TRBJ2-4, with D perhaps given as TRBD1 or TRBD2 (6 bases each). Germline CDR1 is MNHEY and CDR2 is SMNVEV (reference sequence). V lost 6 bases to trimming and J lost 8 bases, with 23 bases between them. This CDR3 has 16 amino acids.

In this sample, this clone turned up a few times. One end of the junction is discordant with germline, which a read error may explain. V and J are TRBV6-1 and TRBJ2-5; D might be TRBD1 or TRBD2, each matching 5 bases. In germline, CDR1 is MNHNS, CDR2 SASEGT. This CDR3 comprises 16 residues. The chain's CDR3 is CAISERGVEYQETQYF. In DNA, the CDR3 is TGTGCCATCAGTGAGAGGGGAGTGGAGTACCAAGAGACCCAGTACTTC.

V gene TRBV15 combines with J gene TRBJ2-7; maybe TRBD2 (5 bases). The CDR3 spans 12 residues. Trimming shortened V by 8 bases and J by 0 bases, and 8 bases separated the two germline ends. Per the germline V gene, CDR1 is LNHNV and CDR2 is YYDKDF (reference sequence). The CDR3 loop is CATGSTSYEQYF. CDR3 DNA: TGTGCCACCGGGAGTACCTCCTACGAGCAGTACTTC.

The rearrangement links TRBV30 to TRBJ1-4, with D unresolved. CDR3 size: 15 residues. The V end lost 3 bases, the J end lost 4 bases, and 15 bases lay between the germline ends. Germline CDR1 reads GTSNPN; CDR2 reads SVGIG (reference sequence). CDR3: CAWSGSIYGNEKLFF. DNA for the CDR3: TGTGCCTGGAGCGGTTCAATTTATGGTAATGAAAAACTGTTTTTT.

This clone was counted at least ten times. The chain carries TRBV7-6 and TRBJ2-5; a possible D gene is TRBD2 (5 bases). Per the germline V gene, CDR1 is SGHVS and CDR2 is FNYEAQ. Trimming removed 5 bases at V and 2 bases at J, with 21 bases between. This CDR3 region has 17 residues. CDR3 nucleotides: TGTGCCAGCAGCCCTAGCCGACTATATCCCATACAAGAGACCCAGTACTTC. This encodes CASSPSRLYPIQETQYF.

The chain joins TRBV12-2 to TRBJ1-2. TRBV12-2 represents a pseudogene. CDR3 length equals 9 residues. Written as DNA, the CDR3 is TGTGCAAGTCAAGAAGGCTACACCTTC. Translation: CASQEGYTF.